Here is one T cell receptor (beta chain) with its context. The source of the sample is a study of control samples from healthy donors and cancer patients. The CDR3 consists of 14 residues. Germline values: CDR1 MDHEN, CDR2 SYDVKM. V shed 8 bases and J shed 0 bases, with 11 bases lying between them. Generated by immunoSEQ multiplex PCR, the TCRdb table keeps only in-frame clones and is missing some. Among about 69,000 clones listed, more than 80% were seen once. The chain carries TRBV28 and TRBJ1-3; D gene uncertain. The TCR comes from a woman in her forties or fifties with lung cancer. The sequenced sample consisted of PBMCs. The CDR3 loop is CASWTYDSGNTIYF. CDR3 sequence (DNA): TGTGCCAGCTGGACCTACGACTCTGGAAACACCATATATTTT.